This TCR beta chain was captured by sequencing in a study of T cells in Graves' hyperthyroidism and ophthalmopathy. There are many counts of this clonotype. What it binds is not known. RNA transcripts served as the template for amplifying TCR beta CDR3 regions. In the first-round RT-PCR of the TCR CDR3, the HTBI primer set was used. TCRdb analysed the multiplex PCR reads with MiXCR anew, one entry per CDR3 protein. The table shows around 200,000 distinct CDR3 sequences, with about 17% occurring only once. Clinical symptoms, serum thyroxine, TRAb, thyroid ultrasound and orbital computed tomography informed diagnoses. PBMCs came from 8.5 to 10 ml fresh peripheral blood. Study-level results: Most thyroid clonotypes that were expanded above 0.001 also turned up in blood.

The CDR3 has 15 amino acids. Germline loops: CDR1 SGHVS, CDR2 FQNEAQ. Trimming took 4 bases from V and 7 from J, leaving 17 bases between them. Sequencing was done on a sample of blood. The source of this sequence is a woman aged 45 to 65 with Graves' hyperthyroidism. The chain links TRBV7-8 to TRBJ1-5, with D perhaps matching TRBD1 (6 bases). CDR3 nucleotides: TGTGCCAGCAGCTCCTTAACTATCGGGGGCCAGCCCCAGCATTTT. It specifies CASSSLTIGGQPQHF.